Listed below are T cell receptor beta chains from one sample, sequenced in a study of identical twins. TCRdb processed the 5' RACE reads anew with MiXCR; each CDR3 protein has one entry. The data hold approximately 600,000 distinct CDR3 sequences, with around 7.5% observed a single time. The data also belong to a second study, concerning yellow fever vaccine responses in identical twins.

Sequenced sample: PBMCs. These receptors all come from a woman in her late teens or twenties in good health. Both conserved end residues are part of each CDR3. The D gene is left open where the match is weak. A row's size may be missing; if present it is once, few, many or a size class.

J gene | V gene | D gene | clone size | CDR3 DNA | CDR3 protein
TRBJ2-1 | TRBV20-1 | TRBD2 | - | TGCAGTGCTAGTCTTCGCGGGAGAGGCAATGAGCAGTTCTTC | CSASLRGRGNEQFF
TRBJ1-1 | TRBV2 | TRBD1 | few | TGTGCCAGCAGAGCAGACAGGGGATACACTGAAGCTTTCTTT | CASRADRGYTEAFF
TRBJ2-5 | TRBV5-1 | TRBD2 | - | TGCGCCAGCAGCAGGGGGACTAGCGGGCACCAAGAGACCCAGTACTTC | CASSRGTSGHQETQYF
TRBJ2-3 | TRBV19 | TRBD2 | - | TGTGCCAGTAGTGTCGGACTAGCGGGATACACAGATACGCAGTATTTT | CASSVGLAGYTDTQYF
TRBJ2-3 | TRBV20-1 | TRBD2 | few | TGCAGTGCTGCTAGCGGGAGGAGCACAGATACGCAGTATTTT | CSAASGRSTDTQYF
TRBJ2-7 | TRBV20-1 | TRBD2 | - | TGCAGTGCTGGGAATCTAGCGGGAGTTCCCTACGAGCAGTACTTC | CSAGNLAGVPYEQYF
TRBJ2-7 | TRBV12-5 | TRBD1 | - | TGTGCTAGTGGTTTGGTCAAGGACAGGGGGCCCAACTACGAGCAGTACTTC | CASGLVKDRGPNYEQYF
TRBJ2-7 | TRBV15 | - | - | TGTGCCACCAGCAGAGAGCCTACCTACGAGCAGTACTTC | CATSREPTYEQYF
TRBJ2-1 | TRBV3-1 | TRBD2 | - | TGTGCCAGCAGCCAAGATCCCGGGACTAGCGGTACGGGGCAGTTCTTC | CASSQDPGTSGTGQFF
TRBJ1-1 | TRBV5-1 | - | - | TGCGCCAGCAGCTTGGCCGATAGGGGAGAAGCTTTCTTT | CASSLADRGEAFF
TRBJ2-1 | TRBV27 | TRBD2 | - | TGTGCCAGCAGTTTCCTCTCTAGCGGGGGCTCCTACAATGAGCAGTTCTTC | CASSFLSSGGSYNEQFF
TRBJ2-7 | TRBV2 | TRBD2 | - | TGTGCCAGCAGGCACCCGAGCGGGGCGTCTCGCGAGCAGTACTTC | CASRHPSGASREQYF
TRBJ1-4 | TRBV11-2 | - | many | TGTGCCAGCAGCTGGACAGCAACTAATGAAAAACTGTTTTTT | CASSWTATNEKLFF
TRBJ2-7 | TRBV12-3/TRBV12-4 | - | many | TGTGCCAGCAGTCGCTTAAGACTAGAAGGCGAGCAGTACTTC | CASSRLRLEGEQYF
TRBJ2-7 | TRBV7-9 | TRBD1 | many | TGTGCCAGCAGCTCCGGGACAGGGGCTACCTACGAGCAGTACTTC | CASSSGTGATYEQYF
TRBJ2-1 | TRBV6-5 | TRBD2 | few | TGTGCCAGCAGTTTCTTAGCGGGAAACTCCTACAATGAGCAGTTCTTC | CASSFLAGNSYNEQFF
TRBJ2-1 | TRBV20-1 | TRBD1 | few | TGCAGTGCAACCGACAGGGGCAATGAGCAGTTCTTC | CSATDRGNEQFF
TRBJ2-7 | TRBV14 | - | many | TGTGCCTCCCAAGGTTGGGACTACGAGCAGTACTTC | CASQGWDYEQYF
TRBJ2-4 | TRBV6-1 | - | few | TGTGCCAGCAGCCAACCGGGACAAGTACTCATTCAGTACTTC | CASSQPGQVLIQYF
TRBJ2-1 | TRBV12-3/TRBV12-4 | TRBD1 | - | TGTGCCAGCAGTTCGGGCAGGGGGAAGCGCAATGAGCAGTTCTTC | CASSSGRGKRNEQFF
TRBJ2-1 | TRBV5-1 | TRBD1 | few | TGCGCCAGCAGCTTGAGGACAGGGACCTACAATGAGCAGTTCTTC | CASSLRTGTYNEQFF
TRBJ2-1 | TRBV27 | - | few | TGTGCCAGCAGTTTATCGGCATTCTACAATGAGCAGTTCTTC | CASSLSAFYNEQFF
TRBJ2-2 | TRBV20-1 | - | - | TGCAGTGCAGCGCCCAACTCGAACACCGGGGAGCTGTTTTTT | CSAAPNSNTGELFF